The rows below give T cell receptor beta chains drawn from one sample of a study of blood T cell repertoires in COVID-19. Assay: immunoSEQ multiplex PCR; the TCRdb copy retains only in-frame clones and omits some. The data show a few hundred thousand clones, 85% to 90% seen once. Source material: peripheral blood. Receptor source: a woman aged 50 to 60 with COVID-19, enrolled during active disease. Each CDR3 is given with its conserved first and last residue. D genes are given only for firm matches. Rows give clone size only sometimes, using once, few, many, or a class for an expanded clone.

V gene,J gene,clone size,D gene,CDR3 DNA,CDR3 protein
TRBV3-1/TRBV3-2,TRBJ2-1,NA,TRBD2,TGTGCCAGCAGTCCTGCAAGGACTAGCGGGGAGCAGTTCTTC,CASSPARTSGEQFF
TRBV4-1,TRBJ2-7,NA,TRBD2,TGCGCCAGCAGCCAAGAGGGGAGGGTAGGGAACTACGAGCAGTACTTC,CASSQEGRVGNYEQYF
TRBV12-5,TRBJ2-1,NA,TRBD2,TGTGCTAGTGGGTCCGGGGGGTTGAATGAGCAGTTCTTC,CASGSGGLNEQFF
TRBV5-6,TRBJ2-2,few,NA,TGTGCCAGCAGCCGGAGGGCCCTTACCCCGAACACCGGGGAGCTGTTTTTT,CASSRRALTPNTGELFF
TRBV20-1,TRBJ1-1,NA,NA,TGCAGTGCTAGTGGTCCGCGGAGTCACACTGAAGCTTTCTTT,CSASGPRSHTEAFF
TRBV5-4,TRBJ2-1,NA,NA,TGTGCCAGCAGCTTGGGGGGGCCCGGCAATGAGCAGTTCTTC,CASSLGGPGNEQFF
TRBV29-1,TRBJ1-2,NA,TRBD1,TGCAGCGTTGAAGATCTCAGGCCCCGGGACAGGACGGGTGGCTACACCTTC,CSVEDLRPRDRTGGYTF
TRBV7-2,TRBJ1-3,NA,TRBD1,TGTGCCAGCAGCTCACCGGGACAGGGTTATGCTGGAAACACCATATATTTT,CASSSPGQGYAGNTIYF
TRBV7-6,TRBJ2-7,NA,NA,TGTGCCAGCAGCTTAGAGGCCGCCGGACACTCCTACGAGCAGTACTTC,CASSLEAAGHSYEQYF
TRBV27,TRBJ2-7,once,TRBD2,TGTGCCAGCAGTTGGTCTAGCGGGAGCTACGAGCAGTACTTC,CASSWSSGSYEQYF
TRBV7-6,TRBJ2-7,NA,TRBD1,TGTGCCAGCAGCTTAGCGATCGACAGGGCCGGGTTGCAGTACTTC,CASSLAIDRAGLQYF
TRBV7-9,TRBJ1-5,few,TRBD1,TGTGCCAGCAGCAACAGGGGGCGAAACGGCAATCAGCCCCAGCATTTT,CASSNRGRNGNQPQHF